Listed below are T cell receptor beta chains from one sample, sequenced in a study of chemoradiotherapy in HPV16-positive cancers. Profiled with immunoSEQ multiplex PCR; TCRdb holds only in-frame clones, not every one. This table has about 16,000 clones, 55% to 75% appearing once. The source was tumor tissue, collected from a patient who underwent chemoradiotherapy. These TCRs come from a human donor with HPV-associated anogenital cancer. CDR3s include the opening cysteine and the closing phenylalanine or tryptophan. A D gene is named only where the DNA matches it firmly. For some rows the clone size is stated as once, few or many, or as a class when expanded; others skip it.

j_call	v_call	d_call	clone_size	cdr3_nt	cdr3_aa
TRBJ2-7	TRBV29-1	.	once	TGCAGCGTTCGGGACTCCACACTAAGCTACGAGCAGTACTTC	CSVRDSTLSYEQYF
TRBJ1-1	TRBV5-5	.	once	TGTGCCAGCAGCTTGGTGGGGGTTACTGAAGCTTTCTTT	CASSLVGVTEAFF
TRBJ2-5	TRBV28	TRBD1	.	TGTGCCAGCAGACCTCAGGACAGGGTCCTAGGTACCCAGTACTTC	CASRPQDRVLGTQYF
TRBJ1-4	TRBV2	.	.	TGTGCCACGGGGCGCATTGGTGATGAAAAACTGTTTTTT	CATGRIGDEKLFF
TRBJ1-1	TRBV7-9	.	.	TGTGCCAGCAGCTTAATTACAGCCTTGAACACTGAAGCTTTCTTT	CASSLITALNTEAFF
TRBJ2-2	TRBV7-7	TRBD1	.	TGTGCCAGCAGCTTGACCGGGACAGGGATCCCCGGGGAGCTGTTTTTT	CASSLTGTGIPGELFF
TRBJ2-5	TRBV11-2	.	.	TGTGCCAGCAGCGACAGCTGGGAGACCCAGTACTTC	CASSDSWETQYF
TRBJ1-1	TRBV5-1	.	.	TGCGCCAGCGGGGAACCGCAGGGGACTGAAGCTTTCTTT	CASGEPQGTEAFF
TRBJ2-1	TRBV5-1	TRBD1	.	TGCGCCAGCAGCTCAGGACAGGGGGGGACGATATCCTACAATGAGCAGTTCTTC	CASSSGQGGTISYNEQFF
TRBJ2-7	TRBV9	.	.	TGTGCCAGCAGCCCCGGTCTAACAAGCTACGAGCAGTACTTC	CASSPGLTSYEQYF
TRBJ1-1	TRBV5-1	.	few	TGCGCCAGCAGCTTCGGGACATCGAACACTGAAGCTTTCTTT	CASSFGTSNTEAFF
TRBJ2-5	TRBV14	.	once	TGCTCCGGGGGGACCCAGTACTTC	CSGGTQYF
TRBJ1-2	TRBV27	TRBD1	.	TGTGCCACCCGAGGGACAGGGTTTGGCTACACCTTC	CATRGTGFGYTF
TRBJ2-7	TRBV27	.	.	TGTGCCAGCAGAACAGGGTATGCGTCCTACGAGCAGTACTTC	CASRTGYASYEQYF
TRBJ2-3	TRBV9	TRBD2	.	TGTGCCAGCAGCGTGCTAGCGGGGGGAATGGATACGCAGTATTTT	CASSVLAGGMDTQYF
TRBJ1-4	TRBV5-1	.	.	TGCGCCAGCAGCTTGGGTAATACGAGGACTAATGAAAAACTGTTTTTT	CASSLGNTRTNEKLFF
TRBJ2-7	TRBV13	TRBD2	medium-sized	TGTGCCAGCAGCTCCGGGACTAGCGGGAGAAGAGAGCAGTACTTC	CASSSGTSGRREQYF
TRBJ2-2	TRBV10-1	.	.	TGCGCCAGCAGTGAGTCTCGGGACCGGGGAAAGGCCGGGGAGCTGTTTTTT	CASSESRDRGKAGELFF
TRBJ1-1	TRBV10-3	.	.	TGTGCCATCAGTGAGTCCCTAGGGTCAGTCTCCACTGAAGCTTTCTTT	CAISESLGSVSTEAFF
TRBJ1-1	TRBV19	TRBD1	.	TGTGCCAGCTACGCTCGAGGACAGGTGTTTTATGAAGCTTTCTTT	CASYARGQVFYEAFF
TRBJ1-3	TRBV10-3	.	.	TGTGCCATCACCGATAGTTCGGGCTCTGGAAACACCATATATTTT	CAITDSSGSGNTIYF
TRBJ2-1	TRBV14	TRBD2	.	TGTGCCAGCAGCCCGGGACTAGCGGCCTTCGAGCAGTTCTTC	CASSPGLAAFEQFF
TRBJ1-2	TRBV6-1	TRBD1	.	TGTGCCAGCAGTGCCGGGACAGGGGGAAACTATGGCTACACCTTC	CASSAGTGGNYGYTF
TRBJ2-3	TRBV10-3	TRBD2	.	TGTGCCATCAGTGATTCGACCGGGAGCGGGGGAGATACGCAGTATTTT	CAISDSTGSGGDTQYF